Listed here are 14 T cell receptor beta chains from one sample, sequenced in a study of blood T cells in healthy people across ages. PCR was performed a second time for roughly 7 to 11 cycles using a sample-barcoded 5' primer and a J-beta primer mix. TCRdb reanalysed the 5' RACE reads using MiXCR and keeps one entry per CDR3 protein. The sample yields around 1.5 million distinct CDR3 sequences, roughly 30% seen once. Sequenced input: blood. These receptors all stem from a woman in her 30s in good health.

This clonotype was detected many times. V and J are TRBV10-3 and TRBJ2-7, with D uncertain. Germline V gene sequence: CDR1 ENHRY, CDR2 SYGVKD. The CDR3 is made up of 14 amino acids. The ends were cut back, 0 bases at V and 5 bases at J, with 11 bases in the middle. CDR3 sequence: CAISESNRVHEQYF. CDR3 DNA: TGTGCCATCAGTGAGTCGAATAGGGTCCACGAGCAGTACTTC.

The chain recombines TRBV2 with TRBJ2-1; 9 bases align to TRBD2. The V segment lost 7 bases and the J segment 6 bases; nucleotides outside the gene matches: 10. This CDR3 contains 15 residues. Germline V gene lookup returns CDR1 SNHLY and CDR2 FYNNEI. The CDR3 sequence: CASKGAGGPGNEQFF. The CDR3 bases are TGTGCCAGCAAGGGGGCGGGAGGGCCGGGCAATGAGCAGTTCTTC.

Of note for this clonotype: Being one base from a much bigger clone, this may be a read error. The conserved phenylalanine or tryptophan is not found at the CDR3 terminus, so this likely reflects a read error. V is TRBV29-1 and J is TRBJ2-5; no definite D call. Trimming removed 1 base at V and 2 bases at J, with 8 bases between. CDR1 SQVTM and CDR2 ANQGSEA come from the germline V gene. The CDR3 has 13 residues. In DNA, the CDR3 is TGCAGCGTTGAAGTGGCAGATCAAGAGACCCAGTACTTA. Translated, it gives CSVEVADQETQYL.

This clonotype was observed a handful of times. CDR3 DNA sequence: TGCGCCAGCAGCTTGGCTCCCGGGACTAGCGGGTCCTACGAGCAGTACTTC. Its protein product is CASSLAPGTSGSYEQYF. The J gene is TRBJ2-7, the V gene TRBV5-1, with 12 nucleotides matching TRBD2. Germline-derived CDR1 and CDR2 are SGHRS and YFSETQ. V gave up 0 bases and J gave up 1 base; unmatched junction bases: 5. The CDR3 extends over 17 amino acids.

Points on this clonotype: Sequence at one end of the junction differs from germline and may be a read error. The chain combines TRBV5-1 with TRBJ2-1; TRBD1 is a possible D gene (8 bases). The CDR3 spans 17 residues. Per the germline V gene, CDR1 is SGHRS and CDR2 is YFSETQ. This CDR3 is CTSSFSPQGGTYNEQFF. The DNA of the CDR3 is TGCACCAGCAGTTTTAGTCCACAGGGGGGGACTTACAATGAGCAGTTCTTC.

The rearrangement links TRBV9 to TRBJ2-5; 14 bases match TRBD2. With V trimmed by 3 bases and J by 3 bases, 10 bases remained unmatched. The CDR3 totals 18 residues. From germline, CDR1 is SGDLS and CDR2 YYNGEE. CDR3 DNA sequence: TGTGCCAGCAGCGCGGGAAGACTAGCGGGAGGGCGAGAAGAGACCCAGTACTTC. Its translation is CASSAGRLAGGREETQYF.

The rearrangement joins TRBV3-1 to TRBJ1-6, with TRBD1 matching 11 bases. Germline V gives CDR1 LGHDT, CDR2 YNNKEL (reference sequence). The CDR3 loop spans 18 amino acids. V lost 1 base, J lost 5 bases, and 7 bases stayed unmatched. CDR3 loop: CASSQVDRGRGNNSPLHF. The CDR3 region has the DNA TGTGCCAGCAGCCAAGTGGACAGGGGGCGAGGAAATAATTCACCCCTCCACTTT. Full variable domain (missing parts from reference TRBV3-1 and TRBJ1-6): DTAVSQTPKYLVTQMGNDKSIKCEQNLGHDTMYWYKQDSKKFLKIMFSYNNKELIINETVPNRFSPKSPDKAHLNLHINSLELGDSAVYFCASSQVDRGRGNNSPLHFGNGTRLTVT.

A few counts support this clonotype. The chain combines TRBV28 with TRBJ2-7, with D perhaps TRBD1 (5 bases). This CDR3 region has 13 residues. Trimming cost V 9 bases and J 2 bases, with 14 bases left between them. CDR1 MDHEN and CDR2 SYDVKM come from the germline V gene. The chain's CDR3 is CASTGPETYEQYF. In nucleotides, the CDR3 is TGTGCCAGTACAGGACCGGAGACCTACGAGCAGTACTTC.

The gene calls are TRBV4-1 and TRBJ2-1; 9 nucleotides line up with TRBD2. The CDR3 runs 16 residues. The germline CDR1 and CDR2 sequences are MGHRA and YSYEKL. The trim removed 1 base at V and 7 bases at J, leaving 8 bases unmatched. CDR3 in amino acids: CASSQAGGRARNEQFF. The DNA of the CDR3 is TGCGCCAGCAGCCAAGCTGGCGGGAGGGCCAGGAATGAGCAGTTCTTC.

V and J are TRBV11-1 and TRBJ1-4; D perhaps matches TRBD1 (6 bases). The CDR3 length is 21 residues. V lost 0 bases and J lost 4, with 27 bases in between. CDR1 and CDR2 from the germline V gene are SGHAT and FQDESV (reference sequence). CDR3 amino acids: CASSLAPQGTPRPSLNEKLFF. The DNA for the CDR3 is TGTGCCAGCAGCTTAGCTCCCCAAGGGACACCGCGTCCTTCCCTTAATGAAAAACTGTTTTTT.

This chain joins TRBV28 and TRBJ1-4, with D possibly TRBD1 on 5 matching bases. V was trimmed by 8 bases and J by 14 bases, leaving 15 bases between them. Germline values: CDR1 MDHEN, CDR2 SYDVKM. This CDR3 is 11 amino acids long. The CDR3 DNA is TGTGCCAGCGACACCGGGGCCGAGCTGTTTTTT. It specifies CASDTGAELFF.

DNA for the CDR3: TGTGCCAGCAGTTTTAGGTACGCAGATAGCAATCAGCCCCAGCATTTT. Protein sequence: CASSFRYADSNQPQHF. The chain joins TRBV12-3 or TRBV12-4 to TRBJ1-5, with D uncertain. The CDR3 is 16 amino acids. V lost 3 bases to trimming and J lost 0 bases, with 12 bases between them.

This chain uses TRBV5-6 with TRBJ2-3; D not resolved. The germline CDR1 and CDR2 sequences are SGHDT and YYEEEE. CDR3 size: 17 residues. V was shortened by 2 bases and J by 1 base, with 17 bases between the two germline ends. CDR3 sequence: CASSLYLGFQGTDTQYF. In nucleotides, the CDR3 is TGTGCCAGCAGCTTATACTTGGGGTTTCAGGGCACAGATACGCAGTATTTT.

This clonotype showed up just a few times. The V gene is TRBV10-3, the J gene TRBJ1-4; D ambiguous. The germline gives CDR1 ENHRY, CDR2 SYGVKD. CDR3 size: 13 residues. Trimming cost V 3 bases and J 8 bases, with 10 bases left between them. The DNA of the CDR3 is TGTGCCATCAGTGATGAAATGAGGGAAAAACTGTTTTTT. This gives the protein CAISDEMREKLFF.